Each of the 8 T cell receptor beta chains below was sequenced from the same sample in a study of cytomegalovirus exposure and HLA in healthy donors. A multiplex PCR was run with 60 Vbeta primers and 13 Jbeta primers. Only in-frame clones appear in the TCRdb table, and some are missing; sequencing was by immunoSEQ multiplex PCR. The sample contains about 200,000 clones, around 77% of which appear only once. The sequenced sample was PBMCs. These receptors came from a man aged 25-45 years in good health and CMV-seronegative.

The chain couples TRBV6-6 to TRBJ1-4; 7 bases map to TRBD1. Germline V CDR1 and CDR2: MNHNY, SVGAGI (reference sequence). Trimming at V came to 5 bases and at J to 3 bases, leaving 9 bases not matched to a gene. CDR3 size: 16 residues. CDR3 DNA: TGTGCCAGCAGTCCTACAACGGGACAGTCTAATGAAAAACTGTTTTTT. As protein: CASSPTTGQSNEKLFF.

The chain's CDR3 is CASSLGLRNEKLFF. In DNA, the CDR3 is TGTGCCAGCAGCTTAGGACTGAGGAATGAAAAACTGTTTTTT. V usage is TRBV11-2 and J usage is TRBJ1-4; D is undetermined. This CDR3 spans 14 amino acids. Germline-derived CDR1 and CDR2 are SGHAT and FQNNGV. Trimming pared 1 base from V and 5 bases from J, leaving 8 bases between.

CDR3 sequence reads: CASSEDDQRVLSEQFF. In DNA, the CDR3 is TGTGCCAGCAGTGAAGACGACCAGCGGGTTTTATCTGAGCAGTTCTTC. The chain links TRBV6-1 to TRBJ2-1; perhaps TRBD2 as D (6 bases). The CDR3 runs to 16 residues. Germline V gene sequence: CDR1 MNHNS, CDR2 SASEGT. V gave up 1 base and J gave up 9 bases, with 19 bases separating them.

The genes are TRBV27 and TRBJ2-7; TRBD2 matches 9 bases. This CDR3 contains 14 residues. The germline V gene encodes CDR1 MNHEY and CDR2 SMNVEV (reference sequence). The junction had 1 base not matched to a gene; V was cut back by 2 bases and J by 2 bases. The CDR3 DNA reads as TGTGCCAGCAGTTTAGGCGGGAGGGCCTACGAGCAGTACTTC. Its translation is CASSLGGRAYEQYF.

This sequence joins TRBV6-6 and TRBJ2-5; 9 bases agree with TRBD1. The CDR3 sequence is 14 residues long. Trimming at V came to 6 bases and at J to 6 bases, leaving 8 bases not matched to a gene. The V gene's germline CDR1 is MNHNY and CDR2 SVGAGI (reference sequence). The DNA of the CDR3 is TGTGCCAGCAGCCCGGGACAGGGATTGAAGACCCAGTACTTC. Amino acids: CASSPGQGLKTQYF.

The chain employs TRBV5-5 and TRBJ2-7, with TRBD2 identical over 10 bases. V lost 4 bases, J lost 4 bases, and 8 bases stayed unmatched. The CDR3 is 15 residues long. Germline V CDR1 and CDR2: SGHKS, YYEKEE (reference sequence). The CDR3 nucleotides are TGTGCCAGCAGCCAAGGACTAGCGGCCATTTACGAGCAGTACTTC. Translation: CASSQGLAAIYEQYF.

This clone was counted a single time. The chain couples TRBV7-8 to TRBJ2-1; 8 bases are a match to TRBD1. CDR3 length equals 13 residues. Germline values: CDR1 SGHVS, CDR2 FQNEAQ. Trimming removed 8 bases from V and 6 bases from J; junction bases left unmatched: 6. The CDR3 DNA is TGTGCCAGCCGGAAGACAGGGGTCAATGAGCAGTTCTTC. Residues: CASRKTGVNEQFF.

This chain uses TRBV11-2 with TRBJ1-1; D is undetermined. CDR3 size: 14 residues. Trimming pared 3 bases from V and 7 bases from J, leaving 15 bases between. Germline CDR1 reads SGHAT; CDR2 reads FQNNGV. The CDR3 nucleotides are TGTGCCAGCAGCTTGTCCGGCGTAGGACTTGAAGCTTTCTTT. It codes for CASSLSGVGLEAFF.